This entry concerns a single TCR beta chain. Amplification of the TCR beta CDR3 regions used RNA transcripts (as template). RT-PCR with HTBI primers came first, then second-round multiplex PCR. MiXCR, run by TCRdb on the multiplex PCR reads, gives a single entry per CDR3 protein. In the table there are around 1,000,000 distinct CDR3 sequences, 36% of which are singletons. The entry originates in a study of Graves' ophthalmopathy and Graves' hyperthyroidism. Unmatched junction bases numbered 7, after V lost 2 bases and J lost 0 bases. CDR3 size: 17 residues. Sequenced material: peripheral blood or thyroid tissue (not recorded which). This chain connects TRBV12-3 or TRBV12-4 to TRBJ2-3; TRBD1 agrees at 8 bases. This TCR was sampled from an adult man with Graves' hyperthyroidism. CDR3 sequence: CASSLRIGDRSTDTQYF. Here the CDR3 DNA reads TGTGCCAGCAGTTTACGTATTGGGGACAGGAGCACAGATACGCAGTATTTT.